This T cell receptor beta chain is drawn from a study of cytomegalovirus exposure and HLA in healthy donors. Study results and caveats: Three CMV-associated chains were confirmed in vitro to be specific for CMV antigens. In the 130 or so validation repertoires, approximately 94% of cluster scores exceeded 0, per a later analysis. Rarity marked most TCR sequences, yet some public TCRs occurred in many donors.

Separate from the roughly 700-subject first cohort was the approximately 130-subject validation cohort, to which the donors belonged. This CDR3 comprises 14 residues. CDR1 and CDR2 from the germline V gene are SGDLS and YYNGEE. The J segment lost 2 bases and the V segment lost 7 bases, leaving 5 bases of the junction unmatched. Produced via immunoSEQ multiplex PCR; TCRdb's table is partial and in-frame only. The profile covers some 150,000 clones, with 70% to 90% appearing a single time and approximately 3.2% taken by the ten largest. About this clone itself: Its specificity is unknown.

Material for sequencing was PBMCs. The source of this sequence is a woman under 30 in good health and CMV-seropositive. This chain joins TRBV9 and TRBJ2-3, with TRBD1 identical over 9 bases. This chain's CDR3 is CASGGDRDTDTQYF. The CDR3, as DNA: TGTGCCAGCGGGGGGGACAGGGACACAGATACGCAGTATTTT.